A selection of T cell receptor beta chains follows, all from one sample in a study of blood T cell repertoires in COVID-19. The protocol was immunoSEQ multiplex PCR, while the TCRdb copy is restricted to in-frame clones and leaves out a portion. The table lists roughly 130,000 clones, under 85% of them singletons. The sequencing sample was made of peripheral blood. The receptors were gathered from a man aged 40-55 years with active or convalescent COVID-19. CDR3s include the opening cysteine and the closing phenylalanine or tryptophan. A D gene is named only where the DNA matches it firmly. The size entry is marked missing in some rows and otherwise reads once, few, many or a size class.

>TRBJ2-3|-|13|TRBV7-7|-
TGTGCTAGCAGCTCTGCCGGGGTAGATACGCAGTATTTT
CASSSAGVDTQYF
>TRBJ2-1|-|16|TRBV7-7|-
TGTGCCAGCAGCTTAAGCCCCGGAACAGCTGCCAATGAGCAGTTCTTC
CASSLSPGTAANEQFF
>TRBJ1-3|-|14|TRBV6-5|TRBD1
TGTGCCAGCAGTTACACAGGGGGAATGGACACCATATATTTT
CASSYTGGMDTIYF
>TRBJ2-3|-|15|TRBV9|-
TGTGCCAGCAGCGCCGGGGGACGGAGCACAGATACGCAGTATTTT
CASSAGGRSTDTQYF
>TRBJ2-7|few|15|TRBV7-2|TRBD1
TGTGCCAGCAGCTTAGGCGGGACAGGGGGGGCCGAGCAGTACTTC
CASSLGGTGGAEQYF
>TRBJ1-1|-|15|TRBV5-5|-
TGTGCCAGCAGCTTGGCAGCCAGGGTAAACACTGAAGCTTTCTTT
CASSLAARVNTEAFF
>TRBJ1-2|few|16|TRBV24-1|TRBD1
TGTGCCACCAGTGATTACGAGGGGGCGCGTAACTATGGCTACACCTTC
CATSDYEGARNYGYTF
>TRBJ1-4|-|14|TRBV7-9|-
TGTGCCAGCAGCTCGCGGGACCACGGTGAAAAACTGTTTTTT
CASSSRDHGEKLFF
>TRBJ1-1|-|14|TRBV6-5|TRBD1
TGTGCCAGCACGGTTTTCGACAGGGGCACTGAAGCTTTCTTT
CASTVFDRGTEAFF
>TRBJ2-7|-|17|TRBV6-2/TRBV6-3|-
TGTGCCAGCAGTTATTTAAGGCGCCGGGGGACCTCCTACGAGCAGTACTTC
CASSYLRRRGTSYEQYF
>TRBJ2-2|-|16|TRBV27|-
TGTGCCAGCAGTTTAGCTACGCAGGCGAACACCGGGGAGCTGTTTTTT
CASSLATQANTGELFF
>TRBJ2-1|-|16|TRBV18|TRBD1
TGTGCCAGCTCACCAAATCCCGGGACAGATTACAATGAGCAGTTCTTC
CASSPNPGTDYNEQFF
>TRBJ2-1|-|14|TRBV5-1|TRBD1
TGCGCCAGCAGCCAGGACAGGGGGTACGATGAGCAGTTCTTC
CASSQDRGYDEQFF
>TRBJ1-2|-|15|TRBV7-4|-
TGTGCCAGCAGCTTAGGTATAGTGGGGGGCTATGGCTACACCTTC
CASSLGIVGGYGYTF
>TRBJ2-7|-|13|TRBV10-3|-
TGTGCCATCAGGAGGGACTCCTACTACGAGCAGTACTTC
CAIRRDSYYEQYF
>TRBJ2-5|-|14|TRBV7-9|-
TGTGCCAGCAGCTGGGGCCCGGGTGAAGAGACCCAGTACTTC
CASSWGPGEETQYF
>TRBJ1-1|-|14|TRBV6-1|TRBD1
TGTGCCAGCAGTGACACAGGGGGCATGTCTGAAGCTTTCTTT
CASSDTGGMSEAFF
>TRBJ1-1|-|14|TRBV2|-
TGTGCCAGCAGGGGACGGAGGGAGGGAACTGAAGCTTTCTTT
CASRGRREGTEAFF
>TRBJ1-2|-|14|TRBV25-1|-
TGTGCCAGCAGTGAATGGGGCCTTAACTATGGCTACACCTTC
CASSEWGLNYGYTF
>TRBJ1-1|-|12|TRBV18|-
TGTGCCAGCTCACGGGACACCACTGAAGCTTTCTTT
CASSRDTTEAFF
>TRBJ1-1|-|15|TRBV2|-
TGTGCCAGCATCCGGGACACTAATATGAACACTGAAGCTTTCTTT
CASIRDTNMNTEAFF
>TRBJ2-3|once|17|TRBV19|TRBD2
TGTGCTACTCGATCCCTGTATGGTCGGGGGGGCCAGGATACGCAGTATTTT
CATRSLYGRGGQDTQYF
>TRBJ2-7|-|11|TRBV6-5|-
TGTGCCAGCGCCTCGCGGCGAGAGCAGTACTTC
CASASRREQYF
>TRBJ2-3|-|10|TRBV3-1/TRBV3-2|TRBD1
TGTGCCAGCGGACAGGTTACGCAGTATTTT
CASGQVTQYF
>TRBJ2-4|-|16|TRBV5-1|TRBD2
TGCGCCAGCAGCCCCCGGGAGGTCAGCGCCAAAAACATTCAGTACTTC
CASSPREVSAKNIQYF
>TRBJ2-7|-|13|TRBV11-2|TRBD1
TGTGCCTCTAGGGACAGGGTTGGCAACGAGCAGTACTTC
CASRDRVGNEQYF
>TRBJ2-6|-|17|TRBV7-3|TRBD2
TGTGCCAGCAGCACCGGACTAGCCAGTTCTGGGGCCAACGTCCTGACTTTC
CASSTGLASSGANVLTF
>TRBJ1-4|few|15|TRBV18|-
TGTGCCAGCTCACCGTCGCAGGGGTCTCCGGAAAAACTGTTTTTT
CASSPSQGSPEKLFF
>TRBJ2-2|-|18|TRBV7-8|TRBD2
TGTGCCAGCAGCCCTCGGGGAGCGGGGGGACCGAACACCGGGGAGCTGTTTTTT
CASSPRGAGGPNTGELFF
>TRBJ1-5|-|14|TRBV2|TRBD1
TGTGCCAGCGGGACAGGTGTTCTTAATCAGCCCCAGCATTTT
CASGTGVLNQPQHF
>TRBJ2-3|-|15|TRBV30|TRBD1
TGTGCCTGGAGTGTAGGGGACAGGGACACAGATACGCAGTATTTT
CAWSVGDRDTDTQYF
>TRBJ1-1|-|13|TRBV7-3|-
TGTGCCAGCAGCCTTAAAGAGGGCACAGAAGCTTTCTTT
CASSLKEGTEAFF
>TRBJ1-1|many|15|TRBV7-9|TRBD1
TGTGCCAGCAGCCAAATACAGGGGGCGGGCACTGAAGCTTTCTTT
CASSQIQGAGTEAFF
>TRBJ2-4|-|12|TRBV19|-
TGTGCCAGTAGTATTACCAAAAACATTCAGTACTTC
CASSITKNIQYF
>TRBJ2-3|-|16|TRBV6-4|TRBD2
TGTGCCAGCGCGCAGGATGAAGTAGCGGGGGAAGATACGCAGTATTTT
CASAQDEVAGEDTQYF
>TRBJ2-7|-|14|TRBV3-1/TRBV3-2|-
TGTGCCAGCAGCCTCCCCCAATCCTCCTACGAGCAGTACTTC
CASSLPQSSYEQYF
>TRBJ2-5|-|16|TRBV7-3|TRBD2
TGTGCCAGCAGCTTGAACGGGAGGAGGGGCGGGGAGACCCAGTACTTC
CASSLNGRRGGETQYF
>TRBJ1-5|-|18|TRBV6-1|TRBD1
TGTGCCAGCAGTGCGCCCGACAGGGGCGGGTATAGCAATCAGCCCCAGCATTTT
CASSAPDRGGYSNQPQHF
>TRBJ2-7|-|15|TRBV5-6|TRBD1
TGTGCCAGCAGCTCCCGACAGGGGGCTTGGTACGAGCAGTACTTC
CASSSRQGAWYEQYF
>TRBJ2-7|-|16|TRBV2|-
TGTGCCAGCAGTGACCCCAACAGGGCCTTCGGGAACGAGCAGTACTTC
CASSDPNRAFGNEQYF
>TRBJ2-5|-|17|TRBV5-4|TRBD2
TGTGCCAGCAGCTTCAACCCCGGGACTAGCGGACAAGAGACCCAGTACTTC
CASSFNPGTSGQETQYF
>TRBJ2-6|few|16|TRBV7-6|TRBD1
TGTGCCAGCAGCTTATCAAGGGGGCCTGGGGCCAACGTCCTGACTTTC
CASSLSRGPGANVLTF
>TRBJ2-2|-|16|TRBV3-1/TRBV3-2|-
TGTGCCAGCAGCCAGCGACTAAGCCCCGGGCACGGGGAGCTGTTTTTT
CASSQRLSPGHGELFF
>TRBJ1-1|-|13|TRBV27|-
TGTGCCAGCAGTAGACAGGAGAACACTGAAGCTTTCTTT
CASSRQENTEAFF
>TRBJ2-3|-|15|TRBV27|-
TGTGCCAGCAGTTTATCTGACAGTAGGACAGATACGCAGTATTTT
CASSLSDSRTDTQYF
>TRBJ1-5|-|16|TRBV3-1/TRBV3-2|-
TGTGCCAGCAGCCAACCGGCAGAGGGTCTCAATCAGCCCCAGCATTTT
CASSQPAEGLNQPQHF
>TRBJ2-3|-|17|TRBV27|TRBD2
TGTGCCAGCAGTTTATACCTAGCGGGGGGGAGCTCAGATACGCAGTATTTT
CASSLYLAGGSSDTQYF
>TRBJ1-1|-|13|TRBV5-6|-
TGTGCCAGCAGCTCAGGGATGAACACTGAAGCTTTCTTT
CASSSGMNTEAFF
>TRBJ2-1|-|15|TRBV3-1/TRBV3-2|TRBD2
TGTGCCAGCAGCCTCCTAGCGGGGGGCATCAATGAGCAGTTCTTC
CASSLLAGGINEQFF
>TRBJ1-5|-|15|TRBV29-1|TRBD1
TGCAGCGCAGACAGGGAAAGGCATAGCAATCAGCCCCAGCATTTT
CSADRERHSNQPQHF
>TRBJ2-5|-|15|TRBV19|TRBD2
TGTGCCAGTAGCCCGGGACTAGTGTACCAAGAGACCCAGTACTTC
CASSPGLVYQETQYF
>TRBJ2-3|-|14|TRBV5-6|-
TGTGCCAGCAGCTTGGGCTTCAGCGCAGATACGCAGTATTTT
CASSLGFSADTQYF
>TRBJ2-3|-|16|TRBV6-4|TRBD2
TGTGCCAGCAGTGACCGGACTAGCGGGGGGGCAGATACGCAGTATTTT
CASSDRTSGGADTQYF
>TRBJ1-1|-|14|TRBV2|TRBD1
TGTGCCAGCAGTGATAAAGGGGGCCGCACTGAAGCTTTCTTT
CASSDKGGRTEAFF
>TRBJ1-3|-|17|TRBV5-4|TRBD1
TGTGCCAGCAGCACCGGGACAGGGGGCTTCTCTGGAAACACCATATATTTT
CASSTGTGGFSGNTIYF